Given below is one T cell receptor beta chain in context. Its matching antigen is unknown. Clones were read by immunoSEQ multiplex PCR, and TCRdb kept only the in-frame ones, dropping some. The sample gives about 90,000 clones, roughly 80% of which show up once; approximately 18% is in the top ten. This entry belongs to a study of graft-versus-host responses after intestinal transplantation. Trimming cost V 4 bases and J 6 bases, with 10 bases left between them. Germline CDR1 reads MNHEY; CDR2 reads SMNVEV (reference sequence). This CDR3 spans 13 amino acids. This receptor was identified in a human donor who received an intestinal transplant. The sequencing used unstimulated CD8+ T cells sorted from spleen or lymph node cells, collected before intestinal transplant. The rearrangement links TRBV27 to TRBJ1-5; no definite D call. CDR3 sequence reads: CASSWSKGQPQHF. In DNA form, the CDR3 reads TGTGCCAGCAGTTGGAGTAAGGGTCAGCCCCAGCATTTT.